The present T cell receptor (beta chain) was sequenced within a study of cytomegalovirus exposure and HLA in healthy donors. The CDR3 extends over 11 amino acids. The germline V and J ends were trimmed by 0 bases and 12 bases, with 6 bases remaining between them. Per the germline V gene, CDR1 is LNHDA and CDR2 is SQIVND (reference sequence). PCR used 60 Vbeta primers and 13 Jbeta primers. Libraries were prepared by immunoSEQ multiplex PCR; TCRdb keeps only in-frame clonotypes and omits some of them. The data show approximately 160,000 clones, 65% to 70% seen once. The chain carries TRBV19 and TRBJ2-1; D is unclear. The sequenced sample consisted of PBMCs. The receptor's source is a young woman in good health and CMV-seropositive. The CDR3 reads CASSIDRMQFF. DNA of the CDR3: TGTGCCAGTAGTATAGACAGAATGCAGTTCTTC.